One sample yielded the 16 T cell receptor beta chains listed below, sequenced in a study of CD8+CD57+ T cells in acquired aplastic anemia. Sequencing involved patients with CD8+CD57+ cell expansion previously shown by flow cytometry. For CDR3 and TCR beta VDJ profiling, genomic DNA was the template used. One entry per CDR3 protein, called by TCRdb with MiXCR from the reads. The sample lists about 180,000 distinct CDR3 sequences, less than 50% occurring once. The material sequenced was sorted CD4+, CD8+, or CD8+CD57+ T cells (not recorded which) from PBMCs. These receptors came from a human donor with aplastic anemia.

Ten or more counts support this clonotype. The chain carries TRBV5-5 and TRBJ2-7; TRBD1 or TRBD2 may be the D gene (5 bases each). This CDR3 spans 12 amino acids. The germline CDR1 and CDR2 sequences are SGHKS and YYEKEE (reference sequence). Trimming removed 3 bases from V and 10 bases from J, with 14 bases in between. CDR3 in amino acids: CASSSGRMYQYF. The CDR3 coding sequence is TGTGCCAGCAGCTCGGGACGGATGTACCAGTACTTC. Filled out from reference TRBV5-5 and TRBJ2-7, the complete variable domain reads DAGVTQSPTHLIKTRGQQVTLRCSPISGHKSVSWYQQVLGQGPQFIFQYYEKEERGRGNFPDRFSARQFPNYSSELNVNALLLGDSALYLCASSSGRMYQYFGPGTRLTVT.

The CDR3 loop reads CSVGDSNSGNTIYF. The CDR3 DNA reads TGCAGCGTGGGGGACAGCAACTCTGGAAACACCATATATTTT. The chain couples TRBV29-1 to TRBJ1-3; TRBD1 matches 7 bases. The CDR3 sequence is 14 residues long. The trim removed 6 bases at V and 0 bases at J, leaving 5 bases unmatched. Germline CDR1 is SQVTM and CDR2 is ANQGSEA.

J is TRBJ2-3 and V is TRBV12-3 or TRBV12-4, with unresolved D. This CDR3 comprises 13 residues. V dropped 7 bases and J dropped 0 bases, with 8 bases sitting between them. The CDR3 DNA reads as TGTGCCAGCACCATCGACAGCACAGATACGCAGTATTTT. Translating it yields CASTIDSTDTQYF.

Notes on this clonotype: A much larger clone sits a single nucleotide away, making a read error possible. The V gene is TRBV10-3, the J gene TRBJ2-3; TRBD1 aligns across 8 bases. The J call may be wrong; the DNA end is better matched by TRBJ1-5. This CDR3 has 14 amino acids. Germline CDR1 is ENHRY and CDR2 is SYGVKD. CDR3: CATQTGVGTDTQHF. The CDR3 coding sequence is TGTGCCACCCAGACAGGGGTTGGCACAGATACGCAGCATTTT.

Ten or more counts support this clonotype. The rearrangement uses TRBV20-1 and TRBJ1-4; 9 bases align to TRBD1. V shed 5 bases and J 7 bases; nucleotides not matched to a gene: 5. The germline CDR1 and CDR2 sequences are DFQATT and SNEGSKA (reference sequence). This CDR3 comprises 13 residues. CDR3: CSAAGQGVEKLFF. CDR3 nucleotide sequence: TGCAGTGCTGCGGGACAGGGTGTTGAAAAACTGTTTTTT.

This clonotype was seen ten or more times. The genes are TRBV19 and TRBJ2-7, with TRBD2 matching over 11 bases. The V and J ends lost 3 bases and 5 bases, in that order; junction bases with no gene match: 6. CDR3 size: 15 residues. The germline CDR1 and CDR2 sequences are LNHDA and SQIVND (reference sequence). The CDR3 spells CASSILLAGADEQYF. The CDR3 bases are TGTGCCAGTAGTATTTTACTAGCGGGAGCCGACGAGCAGTACTTC.

On this clonotype itself: One end of the junction fails to match germline, which may point to a read error. The CDR3 sequence: CASSGANTEAFF. CDR3 nucleotide sequence: TGTGCCAGCAGTGGGGCAAACACCGAAGCTTTCTTT. The chain links TRBV7-2 to TRBJ1-1; D might be TRBD1 (5 bases). From germline, CDR1 is SGHTA and CDR2 FQGNSA. The CDR3 has 12 residues.

This sequence joins TRBV7-9 and TRBJ1-6; D gene ambiguous. Deletions cut 7 bases from V and 10 bases from J, with 11 bases between. The CDR3 runs to 12 residues. CDR1 and CDR2 from the germline V gene are SEHNR and FQNEAQ (reference sequence). The DNA for the CDR3 is TGTGCCAGCACCTCAGCCGCCTCACCCCTCCACTTT. Amino acid sequence: CASTSAASPLHF. The whole variable domain, filled in from reference TRBV7-9 and TRBJ1-6, reads DTGVSQNPRHKITKRGQNVTFRCDPISEHNRLYWYRQTLGQGPEFLTYFQNEAQLEKSRLLSDRFSAERPKGSFSTLEIQRTEQGDSAMYLCASTSAASPLHFGNGTRLTVT.

At least ten counts were recorded for this clonotype. V gene TRBV6-4 combines with J gene TRBJ1-6, with D uncertain. V lost 2 bases, J lost 5 bases, and 4 bases lay in between. Per germline, CDR1 MRHNA and CDR2 SNTAGT. The CDR3 spans 13 residues. For the CDR3, the DNA is TGTGCCAGCAGTGACAGGGATAATTCACCCCTCCACTTT. Its protein product is CASSDRDNSPLHF.

This clonotype was seen a handful of times. This sequence joins TRBV10-3 and TRBJ2-7; unclear D gene. Germline CDR1 and CDR2: ENHRY and SYGVKD. With 5 bases removed from V and 0 bases from J, the gap between germline ends came to 5 bases. The CDR3 runs to 12 residues. CDR3 bases: TGTGCCATCAGTTCCAGCTCCTACGAGCAGTACTTC. Translation gives CAISSSSYEQYF.

The chain carries TRBV20-1 and TRBJ2-7, with D perhaps assigned TRBD1 or TRBD2 (5 bases each). With 5 bases removed from V and 6 bases from J, the gap between germline ends came to 23 bases. Germline CDR1 is DFQATT and CDR2 is SNEGSKA (reference sequence). This CDR3 spans 15 amino acids. The CDR3 nucleotides read TGCAGTGCTGGCTTCCAGGGCTTAAGGGCGGGCGAGCAGTACTTC. Residues: CSAGFQGLRAGEQYF.

The chain is built from TRBV7-3 and TRBJ2-3, with D uncertain. CDR1 and CDR2 from the germline V gene are SGHTA and FQGTGA. This CDR3 is 13 amino acids long. Trimming left V 5 bases short and J 5 bases short, with 11 bases between. CDR3 loop: CASSILGEDTQYF. As DNA, the CDR3 is TGTGCCAGCAGCATTCTAGGTGAAGATACGCAGTATTTT.

This clonotype was seen ten or more times. The chain couples TRBV5-1 to TRBJ2-1, with a possible D match to TRBD1 (6 bases). There are 13 residues in the CDR3. Germline loops: CDR1 SGHRS, CDR2 YFSETQ. Trimming left V 4 bases short and J 4 bases short, with 9 bases between. The CDR3 coding sequence is TGCGCCAGCAGCAGGACAGATTACAATGAGCAGTTCTTC. It translates to CASSRTDYNEQFF.

This clonotype was observed at least ten times. This sequence joins TRBV11-2 and TRBJ2-5; unclear D gene. Germline CDR1 SGHAT, CDR2 FQNNGV. The ends were cut back, 2 bases at V and 5 bases at J, with 9 bases in the middle. This CDR3 has 13 residues. CDR3 in DNA: TGTGCCAGCAGCTTATACGCTCGGGAGACCCAGTACTTC. It yields the protein CASSLYARETQYF.

The table lists this clonotype with many counts. The chain carries TRBV20-1 and TRBJ1-3, with 7 positions matching TRBD1. CDR3 length: 13 residues. Losses at the gene ends were 5 bases for V and 1 base for J; bases not matched to a gene: 2. Germline V gene lookup returns CDR1 DFQATT and CDR2 SNEGSKA (reference sequence). CDR3 nucleotides: TGCAGTGCTTTGACAGGGTCTGGAAACACCATATATTTT. It is translated as CSALTGSGNTIYF.

This clonotype came up many times. The V and J genes are TRBV7-6 and TRBJ2-5; 10 bases are a match to TRBD1. V trimming: 2 bases; J trimming: 5 bases; junction bases outside the gene matches: 2. This CDR3 comprises 14 residues. Looked up from germline, CDR1 is SGHVS and CDR2 is FNYEAQ. Written as DNA, the CDR3 is TGTGCCAGCAGCTTAAGGGGACAGGGGGAGACCCAGTACTTC. It codes for CASSLRGQGETQYF.